This TCR beta chain comes out of a study of blood T cell repertoires in COVID-19. Study-level information: The United States, Italy and Spain supplied acute and convalescent COVID-19 samples. Sources were T cells, B-cell-depleted T cells, or PBMCs; the material itself was cDNA or gDNA.

V lost 5 bases, J lost 6 bases, and 10 bases stayed unmatched. Germline CDR1 SGHTA, CDR2 FQGNSA. The CDR3 length is 15 residues. Original processing notes: How many nucleated cells were present was estimated from reference gene primer amplification. Measured with immunoSEQ multiplex PCR; TCRdb has only the in-frame clones, and not every one. The DNA gave D and trimming, while V, J and clone size come from that table. The sample lists a few hundred thousand clones; about 90% were seen once. Sequencing input: peripheral blood. The receptor's source is a woman aged 25 to 39 with COVID-19, enrolled during active disease. The gene calls are TRBV7-2 and TRBJ1-1; the match to TRBD1 covers 9 bases. As DNA, the CDR3 is TGTGCCAGCAGCCGCGATCGGACAGGGGTGGCTGAAGCTTTCTTT. It is translated as CASSRDRTGVAEAFF.